This TCR beta chain comes out of a study of cytomegalovirus exposure and HLA in healthy donors. Germline V gives CDR1 SEHNR, CDR2 FQNEAQ (reference sequence). The CDR3 sequence is 16 residues long. Study-wide results and caveats: The study flagged some 170 TCR beta chains as cytomegalovirus-associated.

The PCR was carried out with 60 Vbeta primers and 13 Jbeta primers. Methods used by the authors: A later analysis counted 65 million to 80 million unique TCR beta chains, 10 million to 12 million shared. The protocol was immunoSEQ multiplex PCR, while the TCRdb copy is restricted to in-frame clones and leaves out a portion. The V and J calls and the clone size are those of that table, but D and trimming were determined from the DNA. The sample has approximately 190,000 clones, around 84% seen once. To note about this clone: The antigen remains unidentified.

Though probably carrying unrecorded immune exposures, donors were nominally healthy at sampling. The chain joins TRBV7-9 to TRBJ2-5; TRBD2 matches at 8 bases. The better agreement between TRBJ2-7 and the DNA end casts doubt on the J call. The sequence came from a woman aged 45-65 years in good health and CMV-seropositive. Sequenced input: PBMCs. CDR3 DNA sequence: TGTGCCAGCAGCTTCTTAGGAGGGGCGGGGGGACGCGAGCAGTACTTC. Encoded protein: CASSFLGGAGGREQYF.